This TCR beta chain stems from a study of T-cell memory formation after mild COVID-19. At the level of the study: For the most part, TCR clusters were specific to one donor. Points from the study as a whole: Whereas later expanders leaned CD4+, clones contracting day 15 to 85 showed a balanced CD4/CD8 makeup. Pre-infection memory showed some responding clones, and this suggested that cross-reactive memory joined.

Researchers used 5'RACE with constant-segment primers to make TCR alpha and TCR beta cDNA libraries that carry sample barcodes and UMIs. TCRdb itself ran the 5' RACE reads through MiXCR, one entry per CDR3 protein. In the table there are some 130,000 distinct CDR3 sequences, about 16% of which are singletons. This clonotype occurred many times. Antigen unknown. The CDR3 is 14 amino acids. Germline lookup yields CDR1 SGHRS and CDR2 YFSETQ. V was pared by 3 bases and J by 4 bases, with 13 bases between. This chain connects TRBV5-1 to TRBJ2-5, with D possibly matching TRBD1 (6 bases). This sequence was found in an adult woman who had mild COVID-19 (a few samples of this study predate the infection). Cell type and time point are not known. Sequences were obtained from PBMCs or a T cell subset sorted from them (not recorded which). The CDR3 DNA follows: TGCGCCAGCAGCTCCGGGCAGGGGAGAGAGACCCAGTACTTC. As protein: CASSSGQGRETQYF.